The 28 T cell receptor beta chains below all came from one sample that was sequenced in a study of tumor-infiltrating lymphocytes in primary liver carcinoma. The template, 500 ng total RNA, yielded TCR beta cDNA made with a constant-region primer. Amplification in three nested multiplex PCR rounds with slightly modified ARM-PCR gave rise to TCR beta libraries. TRBV1-TRBV30 forward and Cbeta reverse primers drove the first two approximately 11-cycle rounds. TCRdb reanalysed the multiplex PCR reads using MiXCR and keeps one entry per CDR3 protein. The table shows approximately 37,000 distinct CDR3 sequences, with roughly 69% occurring only once. DNA and RNA were both co-extracted from approximately 20-30 mg of bulk tissue that had not been sorted. The source material was liver tumor tissue from sampling region 4. Subset given: tumor region T4, right-lateral pole. Source of these receptors: a man between 35 and 55 years old with primary liver carcinoma and hepatitis B virus infection.

In this sample, this clonotype turned up many times. The chain is built from TRBV28 and TRBJ2-5, with 9 bases identical to TRBD1. The CDR3 is 16 amino acids. V gave up 6 bases and J gave up 4 bases; unmatched junction bases: 12. Germline loops: CDR1 MDHEN, CDR2 SYDVKM. The CDR3 protein is CASRGPTGGRSETQYF. The CDR3 DNA is TGTGCCAGCAGGGGACCGACAGGGGGACGATCAGAGACCCAGTACTTC. The whole variable domain, remainder taken from reference TRBV28 and TRBJ2-5, is DVKVTQSSRYLVKRTGEKVFLECVQDMDHENMFWYRQDPGLGLRLIYFSYDVKMKEKGDIPEGYSVSREKKERFSLILESASTNQTSMYLCASRGPTGGRSETQYFGPGTRLLVL.

This clonotype was seen only once. The conserved final phenylalanine or tryptophan is absent from the CDR3, which likely points to a read error. No DNA is shown, since the ends of the CDR3 on it are uncertain; the CDR3 is the one TCRdb lists. The rearrangement joins TRBV5-1 to TRBJ2-2; the DNA was not used to check the table's D call, TRBD2. The CDR3 is 15 residues long, ends included. Germline loops: CDR1 SGHRS, CDR2 YFSETQ. CDR3: CASSLTSGRDGELSY.

A note on this clonotype: Sequence at one end of the junction differs from germline and may be a read error. The J gene is TRBJ1-2, the V gene TRBV14, with 8 nucleotides matching TRBD1. The CDR3 extends over 14 amino acids. Germline assignment: CDR1 SGHDN and CDR2 FVKESK. The CDR3 here is CVSSRTGRAGGYTF. Written as DNA, the CDR3 is TGTGTCAGCAGCCGGACAGGGAGAGCAGGAGGCTACACCTTC.

On this clonotype itself: The limits of the CDR3 on the DNA are not certain, so only TCRdb's listed CDR3 is given. This chain joins TRBV29-1 and TRBJ2-2; TRBD2, the table's D call, was not compared with the DNA. The CDR3 numbers 15 amino acids, ends counted. Germline V gene lookup returns CDR1 SQVTM and CDR2 ANQGSEA. This CDR3 is CSVGTGAASTGGLLF.

Remarks on this clonotype: Relative to the germline gene, one junction end is altered; a read error may explain this. The chain carries TRBV29-1 and TRBJ2-7; maybe TRBD2 (6 bases). Germline V CDR1 and CDR2: SQVTM, ANQGSEA. The CDR3 totals 15 residues. CDR3 sequence (DNA): TGCAGCGTTGGAGATCCAGGAGGGAACTCCTACGGGCAGTACTTC. Amino acid sequence: CSVGDPGGNSYGQYF.

CDR3 in amino acids: CASSLTGQGPYEQYF. DNA for the CDR3: TGTGCCAGCAGTTTGACGGGACAGGGTCCCTACGAGCAGTACTTC. The rearrangement links TRBV5-4 to TRBJ2-7; 9 nucleotides align to TRBD1. The CDR3 spans 15 residues. Germline lookup yields CDR1 SGHNT and CDR2 YYREEE (reference sequence). Unmatched junction bases numbered 8, after V lost 5 bases and J lost 2 bases.

The V call is TRBV14, the J call TRBJ2-1, with D unclear. Germline-derived CDR1 and CDR2 are SGHDN and FVKESK. The CDR3 totals 16 residues. V lost 6 bases and J lost 15, with 30 bases in between. CDR3 region: CASSAVAGWVNNERFF. Here the CDR3 DNA reads TGTGCCAGCAGTGCCGTAGCTGGATGGGTAAACAATGAACGGTTCTTC.

Comment on this clonotype: Because the CDR3 is missing its conserved closing phenylalanine or tryptophan, this is likely a read error. This chain links TRBV5-4 with TRBJ2-3, with unresolved D. The CDR3 has 17 amino acids. CDR1 SGHNT and CDR2 YYREEE come from the germline V gene (reference sequence). The CDR3 DNA sequence: TGCGCCAGCAGCACTTCCCGCGCGCGAACTAGCACAGATACGCAGTATCTT. Translation: CASSTSRARTSTDTQYL.

On this clonotype itself: Lacking the conserved final phenylalanine or tryptophan, this CDR3 likely reflects a read error. The chain employs TRBV11-2 and TRBJ1-6; 9 bases agree with TRBD1. The germline V gene has CDR1 SGHAT and CDR2 FQNNGV. The CDR3 sequence is 15 residues long. The CDR3 sequence: CASSQGQGVNSPLHL. CDR3 in DNA: TGTGCCAGCAGCCAGGGACAGGGAGTGAATTCACCACTCCACTTA.

Comment on this clonotype: Germline and junction disagree at one end, which may indicate a read error. The genes are TRBV9 and TRBJ2-1, with D perhaps TRBD1 or TRBD2 (6 bases each). The CDR3 has 16 residues. The V gene's germline CDR1 is SGDLS and CDR2 YYNGEE. The CDR3 protein is CANSSRTGGTRNEQFF. The CDR3 DNA reads as TGTGCCAACAGCTCCCGGACTGGCGGGACAAGAAATGAGCAGTTCTTC. Variable domain in full (rest from reference TRBV9 and TRBJ2-1): DSGVTQTPKHLITATGQRVTLRCSPRSGDLSVYWYQQSLDQGLQFLIQYYNGEERAKGNILERFSAQQFPDLHSELNLSSLELGDSALYFCANSSRTGGTRNEQFFGPGTRLTVL.

The CDR3 nucleotides read TGTGCCAGCAGAAAAAAGATGAGGATAGGAGGGGATGAGCAGTTCTTC. Encoded protein: CASRKKMRIGGDEQFF. The V gene is TRBV11-3, the J gene TRBJ2-1, with D possibly being TRBD2 (6 bases). Trimming pared 6 bases from V and 8 bases from J, leaving 23 bases between. The CDR3 covers 16 residues. From germline, CDR1 is SGHNT and CDR2 YENEEA.

Comment on this clonotype: The germline gene is not matched at one end of the junction; a read error may be the cause. V gene TRBV7-9 combines with J gene TRBJ2-7; D unclear. The CDR3 runs 14 residues. Germline V CDR1 and CDR2: SEHNR, FQNEAQ (reference sequence). DNA for the CDR3: TGTGTCAGCAGCTTCGACTTAGTCCCCTACGAGCAGTACTTC. Its protein product is CVSSFDLVPYEQYF. Filled out from reference TRBV7-9 and TRBJ2-7, the complete variable domain reads DTGVSQNPRHKITKRGQNVTFRCDPISEHNRLYWYRQTLGQGPEFLTYFQNEAQLEKSRLLSDRFSAERPKGSFSTLEIQRTEQGDSAMYLCVSSFDLVPYEQYFGPGTRLTVT.

This clonotype was recorded once. The missing conserved phenylalanine or tryptophan at the end of this CDR3 makes a read error likely. This chain links TRBV6-1 with TRBJ2-3; 8 bases map to TRBD2. Germline loops: CDR1 MNHNS, CDR2 SASEGT. The CDR3 is 16 residues long. CDR3 amino acids: CASSEAIAGCGDMQYS. DNA for the CDR3: TGTGCCAGCAGTGAAGCGATAGCGGGGTGTGGGGATATGCAGTATTCT.

Comment on this clonotype: Mismatch with germline at one junction end may stem from a read error. The chain joins TRBV28 to TRBJ2-5, with 10 bases that match TRBD2. CDR1 is MDHEN, CDR2 SYDVKM, per germline. The CDR3 totals 14 residues. The CDR3 sequence: CANSSTSGFESQYF. DNA of the CDR3: TGTGCCAACAGCTCGACTAGCGGGTTTGAGAGCCAGTACTTC.

The table lists this clonotype with a count of one. Likely a read error: the CDR3 ends without its conserved phenylalanine or tryptophan. The chain links TRBV7-8 to TRBJ2-7; weak D call: TRBD2 (6 bases). The CDR3 extends over 15 amino acids. CDR1 SGHVS and CDR2 FQNEAQ come from the germline V gene. The CDR3 region is CASSLATATSYEQYS. The CDR3, as DNA: TGTGCCAGCAGCCTAGCGACGGCCACCTCCTACGAGCAGTACTCC.

Note on this clonotype: Relative to the germline gene, one junction end is altered; a read error may explain this. The chain has TRBV28 and TRBJ2-5; D is tentatively TRBD1 or TRBD2 (5 bases each). Looked up from germline, CDR1 is MDHEN and CDR2 is SYDVKM. The CDR3 is 14 amino acids. This CDR3 reads CASTGDHLRQTQYF. Here the CDR3 DNA reads TGTGCCAGCACTGGGGACCACCTCAGGCAGACCCAGTATTTC.

As to this clonotype: Because the CDR3 is missing its conserved closing phenylalanine or tryptophan, this is likely a read error. The V gene is TRBV4-1, the J gene TRBJ2-7; TRBD2 is a possible D gene (5 bases). The germline gives CDR1 MGHRA, CDR2 YSYEKL. The CDR3 is made up of 16 amino acids. Deletions cut 3 bases from V and 3 bases from J, with 18 bases between. The CDR3 DNA is TGCGCCAGCAGCCAGGATCAGGCTAGCAGATACTACGAGCAGTACTTA. Its protein is CASSQDQASRYYEQYL.

A note on this clonotype: The conserved phenylalanine or tryptophan normally closing the CDR3 is absent here, so this likely arose from a read error. The chain is built from TRBV5-1 and TRBJ2-1; 7 nucleotides align to TRBD2. CDR1 and CDR2 (germline): SGHRS, YFSETQ. V was pared by 3 bases and J by 0 bases, with 3 bases of the junction left unmatched. CDR3 length: 15 amino acids. The CDR3 bases are TGCGCCAGCAGCTCTCAGCGGGACTCCTACAATGAGCAGTTCTTG. Its translation is CASSSQRDSYNEQFL.

About this clonotype itself: The junction shows a germline mismatch at one end, possibly a read error. The rearrangement uses TRBV4-3 and TRBJ1-6; 10 nucleotides line up with TRBD1. Per germline, CDR1 LGHNA and CDR2 YSLEER. The CDR3 runs to 16 residues. CDR3 protein: CASSSWDRGRNPPLYF. CDR3 bases: TGCGCCAGCAGTTCCTGGGACAGGGGAAGGAATCCACCCCTCTACTTT.

This clonotype was detected ten times or more. V is TRBV2 and J is TRBJ2-3; the match to TRBD2 covers 14 bases. The CDR3 contains 14 residues. V was clipped by 11 bases and J by 6 bases; unmatched bases: 7. Per the germline V gene, CDR1 is SNHLY and CDR2 is FYNNEI. The CDR3 spells CAWGLAGAKDTQYF. The CDR3 nucleotides read TGTGCCTGGGGACTAGCGGGAGCAAAGGATACGCAGTATTTT.

This clonotype rates as medium-sized. This rearrangement joins TRBV11-2 to TRBJ2-5; a possible D gene is TRBD2 (7 bases). Germline assignment: CDR1 SGHAT and CDR2 FQNNGV. V gave up 3 bases and J gave up 2 bases, with 13 bases separating them. The CDR3 extends over 15 amino acids. CDR3 residues: CASSFRGGRQETQYF. The DNA of the CDR3 is TGTGCCAGCAGCTTCAGGGGAGGGCGACAAGAGACCCAGTACTTC.

A word on this clonotype: A read error may account for a junction end that differs from germline. CDR3 sequence (DNA): TGCAGCGTTTTCCGGGACACAGACTCTTTGGCCAACGTCCTGACATTC. Translation gives CSVFRDTDSLANVLTF. The gene calls are TRBV29-1 and TRBJ2-6, with TRBD1 as a possible D gene (6 bases). The CDR3 covers 16 residues. The germline V gene encodes CDR1 SQVTM and CDR2 ANQGSEA. The variable domain in full, completed from reference TRBV29-1 and TRBJ2-6, reads SAVISQKPSRDICQRGTSLTIQCQVDSQVTMMFWYRQQPGQSLTLIATANQGSEATYESGFVIDKFPISRPNLTFSTLTVSNMSPEDSSIYLCSVFRDTDSLANVLTFGAGSRLTVL.

Comments on this clonotype: A read error may produce the germline difference seen at one junction end. This sequence joins TRBV29-1 and TRBJ2-1, with 11 bases identical to TRBD2. CDR1 is SQVTM and CDR2 is ANQGSEA in the germline V gene. The CDR3 is 13 residues long. The CDR3 reads CSGGTSGFNEQSF. The CDR3 region has the DNA TGCAGCGGGGGGACTAGCGGATTTAATGAGCAGTCCTTC.

As concerns this clonotype: The junction and the germline gene differ at one end; a read error may be behind it. J is TRBJ2-5 and V is TRBV29-1, with TRBD2 as a possible D gene (5 bases). This CDR3 has 15 amino acids. Germline CDR1 and CDR2: SQVTM and ANQGSEA. The CDR3 DNA follows: TGCAGCGTCGAATCCGAGGCGGGTAGATCGGAGACCCAGTATTTC. This gives the protein CSVESEAGRSETQYF.

The chain couples TRBV29-1 to TRBJ2-1; the D is unclear. The CDR3 is 12 amino acids. The V end was cut by 7 bases, the J end by 9 bases, with 16 bases between. Germline assignment: CDR1 SQVTM and CDR2 ANQGSEA. The CDR3 nucleotides read TGCAGCGCTTTAATCCCCTCCGGTGAGCAGTTCTTC. As protein: CSALIPSGEQFF.

The genes are TRBV29-1 and TRBJ1-1, with D possibly matching TRBD1 (6 bases). CDR1 and CDR2 (germline): SQVTM, ANQGSEA. The CDR3 totals 13 residues. CDR3: CCGRGAGSTEAFF. The CDR3 DNA is TGCTGCGGAAGGGGGGCAGGGAGCACTGAAGCTTTCTTT.

V is TRBV5-1 and J is TRBJ2-5, with TRBD2 identical over 9 bases. Trimming at V came to 3 bases and at J to 2 bases, leaving 11 bases not matched to a gene. The length of the CDR3 is 17 residues. In germline, CDR1 is SGHRS, CDR2 YFSETQ. The CDR3 DNA reads TGCGCCAGCAGCTCCTACGGGGTAGCGGGAGAGCAAGAGACCCAGTACTTC. It yields the protein CASSSYGVAGEQETQYF.

As regards this clonotype: The junction and the germline gene differ at one end; a read error may be behind it. The J gene is TRBJ2-3, the V gene TRBV29-1; 7 nucleotides line up with TRBD2. Germline assignment: CDR1 SQVTM and CDR2 ANQGSEA. This CDR3 is built from 15 residues. The CDR3 bases are TGCAGCACCCGGCCGCGGGAGAGGAGTACAGATATGCAGTATTTT. It codes for CSTRPRERSTDMQYF.